This T cell receptor (beta chain) appears in the sequencing data of a study of blood T cell repertoires in COVID-19. The table came from immunoSEQ multiplex PCR; TCRdb's copy has only in-frame clones and leaves some out. Of 55,000 to 75,000 clones in the sample, 70% to 85% were seen once. The material sequenced was peripheral blood. This clonotype was sampled from a man aged 55 to 70 with acute or convalescent COVID-19.

CDR3 residues: CATSREARGEQYF. Written as DNA, the CDR3 is TGTGCCACCAGCAGAGAAGCCAGGGGCGAGCAGTACTTC. The chain is built from TRBV15 and TRBJ2-7; a possible D gene is TRBD1 (6 bases). Between the trimmed V and J ends, which lost 0 bases and 6 bases, there was a span of 9 bases. Germline CDR1 reads LNHNV; CDR2 reads YYDKDF (reference sequence). The CDR3 has 13 residues.